A single sample is the source of the 14 T cell receptor beta chains below, sequenced in a study of blood T cell repertoires in COVID-19. The method was immunoSEQ multiplex PCR; TCRdb's version includes in-frame clones alone and lacks a portion of them. The table lists roughly 330,000 clones, 75% to 90% of them singletons, with less than 6.5% in the top ten. What was sequenced was PBMCs or T cells enriched from blood (not recorded which). The receptors were gathered from a man younger than 40 who had recovered from COVID-19.

The chain links TRBV7-9 to TRBJ1-3, with 11 bases matching TRBD1. V was clipped by 1 base and J by 8 bases; unmatched bases: 4. The CDR3 contains 15 residues. In germline, CDR1 is SEHNR, CDR2 FQNEAQ (reference sequence). Here the CDR3 reads CASSLEDRGRDTIYF. The CDR3 DNA sequence: TGTGCCAGCAGCTTAGAGGACAGGGGGCGCGACACCATATATTTT.

This clone came up once. This chain uses TRBV3-1 (or the pseudogene TRBV3-2) with TRBJ2-5; D is ambiguous. The CDR3 sequence is 13 residues long. V shed 3 bases and J shed 2 bases, with 7 bases lying between them. Germline V gene sequence: CDR1 LGHDT, CDR2 YNNKEL (reference sequence). CDR3 sequence: CASSQRRQETQYF. CDR3 DNA sequence: TGTGCCAGCAGCCAGAGGCGACAAGAGACCCAGTACTTC.

The chain employs TRBV5-5 and TRBJ1-5; 7 nucleotides agree with TRBD1. The CDR3 loop spans 14 amino acids. Unmatched junction bases numbered 6, after V lost 4 bases and J lost 5 bases. Germline V lookup: CDR1 SGHKS, CDR2 YYEKEE (reference sequence). The CDR3 protein is CASSADRAYQPQHF. CDR3 bases: TGTGCCAGCAGCGCAGACAGGGCATATCAGCCCCAGCATTTT.

The chain recombines TRBV13 with TRBJ2-5, with 7 bases aligning to TRBD2. CDR3 length equals 16 residues. The V gene end was trimmed by 0 bases and the J gene end by 1 base; junction bases not matched to a gene: 5. Germline CDR1 and CDR2: PRHDT and FYEKMQ (reference sequence). The CDR3 DNA sequence: TGTGCCAGCAGCTTAGGAAGCGGGGCTCTCCAAGAGACCCAGTACTTC. Its protein is CASSLGSGALQETQYF.

This chain joins TRBV29-1 and TRBJ1-2; D is perhaps TRBD1 (5 bases). The germline gives CDR1 SQVTM, CDR2 ANQGSEA. This CDR3 contains 15 residues. Trimming removed 1 base from V and 3 bases from J, with 15 bases in between. The CDR3 DNA sequence: TGCAGCGTTGAAGCCTGGAGGGGAACGGACTATGGCTACACCTTC. Translating it yields CSVEAWRGTDYGYTF.

The gene calls are TRBV18 and TRBJ2-1; 8 bases are shared with TRBD1. This CDR3 is 17 amino acids long. Germline V CDR1 and CDR2: KGHSH, LQKENI. After removal of 2 bases from V and 0 bases from J, the junction contained 6 bases not matched to a gene. CDR3 sequence (DNA): TGTGCCAGCTCACCAAGTCGGGACAGGAGCTCCTACAATGAGCAGTTCTTC. Amino acid sequence: CASSPSRDRSSYNEQFF.

The rearrangement joins TRBV28 to TRBJ2-7; 7 bases are shared with TRBD1. The V segment lost 3 bases and the J segment 2 bases; nucleotides outside the gene matches: 10. This CDR3 has 16 residues. CDR1 is MDHEN, CDR2 SYDVKM, per germline. The CDR3 is CASSFAPGQHPYEQYF. CDR3 in DNA: TGTGCCAGCAGTTTTGCGCCGGGACAGCATCCCTACGAGCAGTACTTC.

The chain uses TRBV7-2 and TRBJ2-7; 9 bases match TRBD1. This CDR3 has 13 residues. The trim removed 6 bases at V and 6 bases at J, leaving 6 bases unmatched. Looked up from germline, CDR1 is SGHTA and CDR2 is FQGNSA. CDR3 residues: CASRQGAMGEQYF. The DNA for the CDR3 is TGTGCCAGCAGACAGGGGGCAATGGGCGAGCAGTACTTC.

This rearrangement joins TRBV27 to TRBJ2-7; possible D gene TRBD2, 7 bases. Germline CDR1 and CDR2: MNHEY and SMNVEV (reference sequence). V lost 1 base and J 7 bases, leaving 17 bases between the germline ends. The CDR3 sequence is 15 residues long. The CDR3 DNA reads as TGTGCCAGCAGTTTATTTGGGGGGGCCTTGCAAGAGCAGTACTTC. This encodes CASSLFGGALQEQYF.

J is TRBJ2-1 and V is TRBV5-4; possibly TRBD1 for D (5 bases). Trimming cost V 4 bases and J 0 bases, with 14 bases left between them. Germline loops: CDR1 SGHNT, CDR2 YYREEE (reference sequence). The CDR3 totals 16 residues. CDR3: CASSRQTDPSYNEQFF. CDR3 sequence (DNA): TGTGCCAGCAGCCGACAGACCGACCCCTCCTACAATGAGCAGTTCTTC.

In regard to this clone: Other DNA variants within this sample encode the same CDR3. This chain uses TRBV27 with TRBJ2-5; D gene uncertain. The ends were cut back, 4 bases at V and 1 base at J, with 7 bases in the middle. CDR3 length: 13 residues. From germline, CDR1 is MNHEY and CDR2 SMNVEV (reference sequence). The DNA for the CDR3 is TGTGCCAGCAGTTCCCCCATCCAAGAGACCCAGTACTTC. Translated: CASSSPIQETQYF.

The chain recombines TRBV5-6 with TRBJ1-2; 11 bases agree with TRBD1. The junction had 3 bases not matched to a gene; V was cut back by 4 bases and J by 4 bases. CDR1 is SGHDT and CDR2 is YYEEEE in the germline V gene. This CDR3 is 14 amino acids long. The CDR3 sequence: CASSGTGGGYGYTF. The CDR3 nucleotides are TGTGCCAGCAGCGGGACAGGGGGAGGCTATGGCTACACCTTC.

The chain links TRBV18 to TRBJ2-5; 9 bases are shared with TRBD2. J was trimmed by 3 bases and V by 2 bases; bases with no gene match: 4. This CDR3 contains 15 residues. The germline V gene encodes CDR1 KGHSH and CDR2 LQKENI. The CDR3 coding sequence is TGTGCCAGCTCACCAGGCCAGCGGGGGGAAGAGACCCAGTACTTC. This encodes CASSPGQRGEETQYF. The full variable domain, with the rest looked up from reference TRBV18 and TRBJ2-5, is NAGVMQNPRHLVRRRGQEARLRCSPMKGHSHVYWYRQLPEEGLKFMVYLQKENIIDESGMPKERFSAEFPKEGPSILRIQQVVRGDSAAYFCASSPGQRGEETQYFGPGTRLLVL.

The chain has TRBV24-1 and TRBJ2-2, with a tentative D call TRBD1 (5 bases). V was trimmed by 1 base and J by 1 base, leaving 9 bases between them. The CDR3 runs to 16 residues. Germline CDR1 is KGHDR and CDR2 is SFDVKD. The CDR3 DNA follows: TGTGCCACCAGTGATTTTAGGCAGGGGAACACCGGGGAGCTGTTTTTT. Its translation: CATSDFRQGNTGELFF.